Described below is a single T cell receptor (beta chain) sequence and its context. Original data processing: Estimation of nucleated cell counts was performed using reference gene primer amplification. The method was immunoSEQ multiplex PCR; TCRdb's version includes in-frame clones alone and lacks a portion of them. D and trimming come from the DNA, and the V and J calls and clone size come from that table. The table lists roughly 230,000 clones, about 80% of them singletons. These data belong to a study of blood T cell repertoires in COVID-19. Study in general: In each case, the material was cDNA or gDNA derived from T cells, B-cell-depleted T cells, or PBMCs.

This CDR3 is built from 15 residues. V was pared by 5 bases and J by 0 bases, with 3 bases of the junction left unmatched. CDR1 SNHLY and CDR2 FYNNEI come from the germline V gene. The specimen was peripheral blood. The clonotype was recovered from a man aged 50-59 years with active or convalescent COVID-19. The gene calls are TRBV2 and TRBJ2-3; 9 bases map to TRBD2. The DNA of the CDR3 is TGTGCCAGCAGTCGACTAGCGGCAAGCACAGATACGCAGTATTTT. It yields the protein CASSRLAASTDTQYF. Combining the CDR3 with reference TRBV2 and TRBJ2-3 gives the whole variable domain EPEVTQTPSHQVTQMGQEVILRCVPISNHLYFYWYRQILGQKVEFLVSFYNNEISEKSEIFDDQFSVERPDGSNFTLKIRSTKLEDSAMYFCASSRLAASTDTQYFGPGTRLTVL.